These 22 T cell receptor beta chains were all obtained from the same sample, sequenced in a study of cytomegalovirus exposure and HLA in healthy donors. PCR involved 60 Vbeta and 13 Jbeta primers. The protocol was immunoSEQ multiplex PCR, while the TCRdb copy is restricted to in-frame clones and leaves out a portion. The table lists 150,000 to 200,000 clones, 81% of them singletons. Source material: PBMCs. These TCRs come from a woman between 18 and 30 years old in good health and CMV-seropositive.

The CDR3 here is CASTLGETQYF. The CDR3 coding sequence is TGTGCCAGCACCCTCGGGGAGACCCAGTACTTC. The V and J genes are TRBV5-4 and TRBJ2-5, with D hard to call. The ends were cut back, 6 bases at V and 5 bases at J, with 8 bases in the middle. The length of the CDR3 is 11 residues. The V gene's germline CDR1 is SGHNT and CDR2 YYREEE (reference sequence).

The V and J genes are TRBV5-6 and TRBJ2-5; TRBD1 matches at 7 bases. Near its end, the DNA agrees better with TRBJ2-7, so the J call may be wrong. Germline lookup yields CDR1 SGHDT and CDR2 YYEEEE. This CDR3 comprises 14 residues. In DNA form, the CDR3 reads TGTGCCAGCAGCACAGGGGTCCTCTCCTACGAGCAGTACTTC. Encoded protein: CASSTGVLSYEQYF.

The chain employs TRBV6-5 and TRBJ2-5, with D uncertain. Trimming removed 4 bases from V and 4 bases from J, with 4 bases in between. The CDR3 has 11 residues. Germline CDR1 MNHEY, CDR2 SVGAGI. CDR3 nucleotide sequence: TGTGCCAGCAGTTCCAGAGAGACCCAGTACTTC. Its protein is CASSSRETQYF.

V gene TRBV5-6 combines with J gene TRBJ1-5, with a tentative D call TRBD1 (5 bases). The CDR3 is 13 residues long. The V end lost 1 base, the J end lost 13 bases, and 15 bases lay between the germline ends. Germline V CDR1 and CDR2: SGHDT, YYEEEE. The CDR3 region has the DNA TGTGCCAGCAGCTTGTTAACTGGGGGACTGCAGCATTTT. Encoded protein: CASSLLTGGLQHF.

As regards this clone: The junction differs from germline at one of its ends, possibly a read error. The chain joins TRBV7-9 to TRBJ2-7; D remains unclear. The CDR3 is made up of 14 amino acids. Germline assignment: CDR1 SEHNR and CDR2 FQNEAQ (reference sequence). This CDR3 reads CSSRPPAAAYEQYF. The CDR3 DNA reads TGTTCCAGCAGACCACCTGCGGCTGCCTACGAGCAGTACTTC.

This sequence joins TRBV6-5 and TRBJ1-2; 7 nucleotides match TRBD1. This CDR3 comprises 14 residues. Germline V gives CDR1 MNHEY, CDR2 SVGAGI. After removal of 6 bases from V and 4 bases from J, the junction contained 8 bases not matched to a gene. CDR3 sequence: CASRTDRRSYGYTF. Written as DNA, the CDR3 is TGTGCCAGCAGAACGGACAGGAGATCCTATGGCTACACCTTC.

This clone appeared once. The chain recombines TRBV7-9 with TRBJ1-3; D is possibly TRBD1 (6 bases). The V gene's germline CDR1 is SEHNR and CDR2 FQNEAQ (reference sequence). This CDR3 has 13 amino acids. The V end lost 7 bases, the J end lost 3 bases, and 10 bases lay between the germline ends. The CDR3 nucleotides read TGTGCCAGCATGCCGGACAGTGGAAACACCATATATTTT. Amino acid sequence: CASMPDSGNTIYF.

The chain combines TRBV27 with TRBJ1-1, with D possibly being TRBD1 (6 bases). This CDR3 region has 13 residues. V was cut by 4 bases and J by 12 bases, with 18 bases left in between. CDR1 is MNHEY and CDR2 is SMNVEV in the germline V gene (reference sequence). CDR3 DNA: TGTGCCAGCAGTTCCTGGGGTTCAGGGGAAACTTTCTTT. Its protein product is CASSSWGSGETFF.

This sequence joins TRBV6-1 and TRBJ2-1; D gene uncertain. Germline lookup yields CDR1 MNHNS and CDR2 SASEGT. The CDR3 totals 11 residues. Trimming stripped 8 bases from V and 3 bases from J, with 5 bases between. The CDR3 coding sequence is TGTGCCAGCCCCAACTACAATGAGCAGTTCTTC. As protein: CASPNYNEQFF.

The chain uses TRBV6-5 and TRBJ2-4; TRBD1 might be the D (5 bases). The V gene's germline CDR1 is MNHEY and CDR2 SVGAGI. Between the trimmed V and J ends, which lost 8 bases and 6 bases, there was a span of 14 bases. This CDR3 is built from 13 residues. CDR3 coding DNA: TGTGCCAGCTCTGGGGCAAGGGGAAACATTCAGTACTTC. Its protein product is CASSGARGNIQYF.

The chain couples TRBV28 to TRBJ2-3, with 8 positions matching TRBD2. J lost 10 bases, V lost 6 bases, and 18 bases had no gene match. Germline-derived CDR1 and CDR2 are MDHEN and SYDVKM. The CDR3 has 16 residues. The CDR3 DNA sequence: TGTGCCAGCAGGTACCCGGGACTAGACTCATTGGGGGCGCAGTATTTT. Translated, it gives CASRYPGLDSLGAQYF.

V usage is TRBV11-2 and J usage is TRBJ2-7, with a possible D match to TRBD1 (5 bases). Germline CDR1 is SGHAT and CDR2 is FQNNGV. This CDR3 comprises 14 residues. Trimming cost V 3 bases and J 1 base, with 10 bases left between them. This CDR3 reads CASSFQGFSYEQYF. In nucleotides, the CDR3 is TGTGCCAGCAGCTTTCAGGGATTTTCCTACGAGCAGTACTTC. The full variable domain, in which reference TRBV11-2 and TRBJ2-7 provide the parts outside the CDR3, is EAGVAQSPRYKIIEKRQSVAFWCNPISGHATLYWYQQILGQGPKLLIQFQNNGVVDDSQLPKDRFSAERLKGVDSTLKIQPAKLEDSAVYLCASSFQGFSYEQYFGPGTRLTVT.

V is TRBV7-9 and J is TRBJ1-3; TRBD1 matches 9 bases. This CDR3 spans 19 amino acids. The germline gives CDR1 SEHNR, CDR2 FQNEAQ (reference sequence). Trimming at V came to 10 bases and at J to 0 bases, leaving 19 bases not matched to a gene. CDR3 region: CATRLTPRDRVSSGNTIYF. CDR3 in DNA: TGTGCCACCCGACTAACCCCCCGGGACAGGGTGAGCTCTGGAAACACCATATATTTT.

The genes are TRBV5-1 and TRBJ2-3; maybe TRBD1 (5 bases). This CDR3 is 15 amino acids long. Per germline, CDR1 SGHRS and CDR2 YFSETQ. V shed 4 bases and J shed 1 base, with 13 bases lying between them. The CDR3 DNA follows: TGCGCCAGCAGCCCCAGGGTGATGGGCACAGATACGCAGTATTTT. It translates to CASSPRVMGTDTQYF. Full variable domain (missing parts from reference TRBV5-1 and TRBJ2-3): KAGVTQTPRYLIKTRGQQVTLSCSPISGHRSVSWYQQTPGQGLQFLFEYFSETQRNKGNFPGRFSGRQFSNSRSEMNVSTLELGDSALYLCASSPRVMGTDTQYFGPGTRLTVL.

Only a few counts were recorded for this clone. The rearrangement joins TRBV7-2 to TRBJ1-1, with unresolved D. The CDR3 loop spans 13 amino acids. Trimming left V 9 bases short and J 6 bases short, with 17 bases between. In germline, CDR1 is SGHTA, CDR2 FQGNSA. The CDR3 sequence is CASSRLRVSEAFF. CDR3 coding DNA: TGTGCCAGTAGCCGGCTGAGGGTCTCTGAAGCTTTCTTT.

On this clone: A much larger clone is a single base away; this may be a read error. V and J are TRBV11-3 and TRBJ1-1; possible D gene TRBD1, 6 bases. The CDR3 has 14 residues. CDR1 is SGHNT and CDR2 is YENEEA in the germline V gene. Trimming removed 1 base from V and 1 base from J, with 7 bases in between. CDR3 loop: CASSLGTANTEAFF. Written as DNA, the CDR3 is TGTGCCAGCAGCTTAGGGACAGCGAACACTGAAGCTTTCTTT.

The V call is TRBV9, the J call TRBJ2-7, with no clear D. CDR1 SGDLS and CDR2 YYNGEE come from the germline V gene. Trimming shortened V by 0 bases and J by 0 bases, and 10 bases separated the two germline ends. The CDR3 sequence is 15 residues long. In nucleotides, the CDR3 is TGTGCCAGCAGCGTAGGAGGCTTATCCTCCTACGAGCAGTACTTC. This encodes CASSVGGLSSYEQYF.

The chain is built from TRBV9 and TRBJ2-7; 9 bases are a match to TRBD1. Germline CDR1 SGDLS, CDR2 YYNGEE. Trimming at V came to 2 bases and at J to 3 bases, leaving 9 bases not matched to a gene. The CDR3 has 16 amino acids. DNA of the CDR3: TGTGCCAGCAGCGTCGCCGGGACAGGGAACGTCTACGAGCAGTACTTC. As protein: CASSVAGTGNVYEQYF. The complete variable domain, with remaining parts taken from reference TRBV9 and TRBJ2-7, reads DSGVTQTPKHLITATGQRVTLRCSPRSGDLSVYWYQQSLDQGLQFLIQYYNGEERAKGNILERFSAQQFPDLHSELNLSSLELGDSALYFCASSVAGTGNVYEQYFGPGTRLTVT.

This clone was detected a few times. V and J are TRBV6-5 and TRBJ1-1; D gene uncertain. The germline V and J ends were trimmed by 6 bases and 6 bases, with 17 bases remaining between them. Germline V gene data show CDR1 as MNHEY and CDR2 as SVGAGI. The CDR3 is 14 residues long. DNA for the CDR3: TGTGCCAGCAGCTCCGGTGGTGAATTTCCTGAAGCTTTCTTT. Encoded protein: CASSSGGEFPEAFF.

The chain has TRBV6-6 and TRBJ1-2; TRBD1 might be the D (5 bases). Germline-derived CDR1 and CDR2 are MNHNY and SVGAGI (reference sequence). There are 14 residues in the CDR3. With 5 bases removed from V and 6 bases from J, the gap between germline ends came to 16 bases. The CDR3 DNA reads TGTGCCAGCAGTGGAGACAGTCCTTATCATGGCTACACCTTC. Translating it yields CASSGDSPYHGYTF.

The chain employs TRBV6-1 and TRBJ2-7; D may be TRBD2 (5 bases). Trimming removed 6 bases at V and 2 bases at J, with 8 bases between. The CDR3 contains 12 residues. CDR1 and CDR2 (germline): MNHNS, SASEGT. CDR3 region: CASRTGTYEQYF. The CDR3 nucleotides are TGTGCCAGCAGAACGGGGACCTACGAGCAGTACTTC.

The chain has TRBV4-1 and TRBJ2-2; 9 nucleotides match TRBD2. Germline V CDR1 and CDR2: MGHRA, YSYEKL. CDR3 length equals 19 residues. The V segment lost 1 base and the J segment 5 bases; nucleotides outside the gene matches: 14. The CDR3 is CASSQGFRGGGAKTGELFF. The CDR3 bases are TGCGCCAGCAGCCAAGGATTCCGGGGCGGGGGGGCCAAAACCGGGGAGCTGTTTTTT.